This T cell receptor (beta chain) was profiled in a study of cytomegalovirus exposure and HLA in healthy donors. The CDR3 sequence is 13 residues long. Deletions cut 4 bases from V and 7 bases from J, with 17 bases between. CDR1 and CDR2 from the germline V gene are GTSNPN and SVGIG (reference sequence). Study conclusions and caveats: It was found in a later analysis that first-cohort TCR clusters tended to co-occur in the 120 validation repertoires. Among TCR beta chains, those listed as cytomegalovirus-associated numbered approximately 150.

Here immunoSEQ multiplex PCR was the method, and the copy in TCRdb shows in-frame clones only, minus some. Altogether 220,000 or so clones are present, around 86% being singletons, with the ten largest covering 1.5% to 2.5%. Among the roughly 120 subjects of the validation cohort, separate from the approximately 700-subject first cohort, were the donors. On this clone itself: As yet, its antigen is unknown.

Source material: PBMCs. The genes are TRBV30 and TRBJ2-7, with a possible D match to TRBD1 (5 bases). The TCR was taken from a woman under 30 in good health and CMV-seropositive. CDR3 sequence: CAWTFGRAREQYF. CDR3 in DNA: TGTGCCTGGACATTCGGCAGGGCTCGGGAGCAGTACTTC.